One sample yielded the 18 T cell receptor beta chains listed below, sequenced in a study of stem cell transplantation in POMP-related autoinflammatory disease. Profiling relied on immunoSEQ multiplex PCR, and the TCRdb table lists in-frame clones only, not all of them. This table has about 6,900 clones, roughly 87% appearing once. Sequenced input: a CXCR5-defined cell subset from PBMCs. The receptors originated from a human donor in good health.

A few counts support this clone. The chain couples TRBV5-1 to TRBJ1-2, with TRBD1 as a possible D gene (6 bases). The CDR3 is 14 residues long. V was clipped by 2 bases and J by 2 bases, with 10 bases between them. Germline-derived CDR1 and CDR2 are SGHRS and YFSETQ. In DNA form, the CDR3 reads TGCGCCAGCAGCTTCGGACAGAGAAACTATGGCTACACCTTC. This codes for CASSFGQRNYGYTF.

This chain connects TRBV5-1 to TRBJ1-4, with D uncertain. Trimming stripped 2 bases from V and 0 bases from J, with 5 bases between. Germline assignment: CDR1 SGHRS and CDR2 YFSETQ. The CDR3 has 14 residues. CDR3 DNA: TGCGCCAGCAGCTTAACCTCAACTAATGAAAAACTGTTTTTT. Translation: CASSLTSTNEKLFF.

This chain joins TRBV9 and TRBJ1-4; D is perhaps TRBD1 (5 bases). The ends were cut back, 5 bases at V and 3 bases at J, with 11 bases in the middle. The CDR3 length is 14 residues. Germline CDR1 and CDR2: SGDLS and YYNGEE. The CDR3 nucleotides read TGTGCCAGCAGTGGGGGGGACCCTAATGAAAAACTGTTTTTT. Translation gives CASSGGDPNEKLFF.

The chain couples TRBV28 to TRBJ1-1; perhaps TRBD1 as D (6 bases). The CDR3 consists of 14 residues. Germline assignment: CDR1 MDHEN and CDR2 SYDVKM. V was shortened by 3 bases and J by 2 bases, with 10 bases between the two germline ends. CDR3 sequence (DNA): TGTGCCAGCAGTTTTTTAGGGGGTAACACTGAAGCTTTCTTT. This gives the protein CASSFLGGNTEAFF. Drawing the rest from reference TRBV28 and TRBJ1-1, the complete variable domain is DVKVTQSSRYLVKRTGEKVFLECVQDMDHENMFWYRQDPGLGLRLIYFSYDVKMKEKGDIPEGYSVSREKKERFSLILESASTNQTSMYLCASSFLGGNTEAFFGQGTRLTVV.

J is TRBJ2-7 and V is TRBV19; 9 bases line up with TRBD1. In germline, CDR1 is LNHDA, CDR2 SQIVND (reference sequence). The J segment lost 8 bases and the V segment lost 10 bases, leaving 6 bases of the junction unmatched. The length of the CDR3 is 11 residues. The CDR3 reads CATRQGDQQYF. The CDR3 region has the DNA TGTGCCACAAGACAGGGGGATCAGCAGTACTTC.

In this sample, this clone turned up once. J is TRBJ2-2 and V is TRBV5-1; D is tentatively TRBD1 or TRBD2 (5 bases each). Per germline, CDR1 SGHRS and CDR2 YFSETQ. CDR3 size: 13 residues. Trimming shortened V by 1 base and J by 6 bases, and 7 bases separated the two germline ends. The CDR3 protein is CASSLMGAGELFF. Here the CDR3 DNA reads TGCGCCAGCAGCTTGATGGGGGCCGGGGAGCTGTTTTTT.

This clone was seen a few times. This chain links TRBV19 with TRBJ2-1, with 8 bases aligning to TRBD2. The junction had 8 bases not matched to a gene; V was cut back by 7 bases and J by 9 bases. Germline CDR1 LNHDA, CDR2 SQIVND (reference sequence). The CDR3 covers 13 residues. The CDR3 region has the DNA TGTGCCAGTAAGGGGACTAGTGACGCTGAGCAGTTCTTC. This codes for CASKGTSDAEQFF.

The J gene is TRBJ2-5, the V gene TRBV7-9, with 9 bases identical to TRBD1. Germline-derived CDR1 and CDR2 are SEHNR and FQNEAQ (reference sequence). This CDR3 has 15 amino acids. V trimming: 1 base; J trimming: 5 bases; junction bases outside the gene matches: 5. In DNA, the CDR3 is TGTGCCAGCAGCTTAGAACAGGGGGCATTGGAGACCCAGTACTTC. Translation: CASSLEQGALETQYF.

The CDR3 bases are TGTGCCTGGAGTGTAACTAGATCCGGCACCGGGGAGCTGTTTTTT. Protein product: CAWSVTRSGTGELFF. The chain carries TRBV30 and TRBJ2-2; a possible D gene is TRBD2 (5 bases). The germline gives CDR1 GTSNPN, CDR2 SVGIG (reference sequence). V shed 0 bases and J shed 4 bases, with 12 bases lying between them. The CDR3 contains 15 residues. Looking up the rest from reference TRBV30 and TRBJ2-2 gives the full variable domain: SQTIHQWPATLVQPVGSPLSLECTVEGTSNPNLYWYRQAAGRGLQLLFYSVGIGQISSEVPQNLSASRPQDRQFILSSKKLLLSDSGFYLCAWSVTRSGTGELFFGEGSRLTVL.

The rearrangement uses TRBV7-2 and TRBJ1-2; D possibly corresponds to TRBD1 (5 bases). V gave up 5 bases and J gave up 8 bases, with 15 bases separating them. This CDR3 has 13 residues. Looked up from germline, CDR1 is SGHTA and CDR2 is FQGNSA. The CDR3 reads CASSERNPGGYTF. The CDR3, as DNA: TGTGCCAGCAGCGAAAGAAACCCAGGGGGCTACACCTTC.

The rearrangement links TRBV5-1 to TRBJ1-1, with D unresolved. CDR1 is SGHRS and CDR2 is YFSETQ in the germline V gene. The V end was cut by 0 bases, the J end by 5 bases, with 14 bases between. The CDR3 has 15 residues. CDR3 loop: CASSLAPEAVTEAFF. The CDR3 DNA follows: TGCGCCAGCAGCTTGGCACCAGAAGCAGTTACTGAAGCTTTCTTT.

The chain employs TRBV27 and TRBJ2-7; 9 positions match TRBD1. The CDR3 spans 17 residues. The germline V gene encodes CDR1 MNHEY and CDR2 SMNVEV (reference sequence). J lost 2 bases, V lost 0 bases, and 8 bases had no gene match. CDR3 sequence reads: CASSLSRTGAQAYEQYF. CDR3 coding DNA: TGTGCCAGCAGTTTATCCCGGACAGGGGCTCAGGCCTACGAGCAGTACTTC.

Worth noting for this clone: One junction end disagrees with the germline gene, perhaps due to a read error. This rearrangement joins TRBV5-4 to TRBJ1-2, with 9 bases identical to TRBD1. The CDR3 covers 15 residues. From germline, CDR1 is SGHNT and CDR2 YYREEE (reference sequence). The CDR3 nucleotides read TGCGCCAGCAGCCAATTACAGGGGGCGCCGGGTGGCTACACCTTC. Protein: CASSQLQGAPGGYTF.

The chain links TRBV6-1 to TRBJ1-4; TRBD1 matches at 8 bases. The CDR3 totals 14 residues. The trim removed 5 bases at V and 8 bases at J, leaving 7 bases unmatched. CDR1 and CDR2 (germline): MNHNS, SASEGT. In DNA, the CDR3 is TGTGCCAGCAGTCGACAGGGGAAAAGCGAAAAACTGTTTTTT. It is translated as CASSRQGKSEKLFF.

The V gene is TRBV28, the J gene TRBJ2-5; no firm D call. Trimming left V 1 base short and J 4 bases short, with 4 bases between. From germline, CDR1 is MDHEN and CDR2 SYDVKM. CDR3 size: 12 residues. CDR3 in DNA: TGTGCCAGCAGTTTATATTTAGAGACCCAGTACTTC. It codes for CASSLYLETQYF.

The V call is TRBV19, the J call TRBJ2-7, with TRBD2 as a possible D gene (5 bases). Germline V gene sequence: CDR1 LNHDA, CDR2 SQIVND (reference sequence). The CDR3 has 12 amino acids. Trimming took 6 bases from V and 1 from J, leaving 7 bases between them. The CDR3 sequence is CASSRGSYEQYF. In DNA form, the CDR3 reads TGTGCCAGTAGCCGCGGGTCCTACGAGCAGTACTTC.

The chain is built from TRBV18 and TRBJ1-5, with TRBD1 matching 7 bases. Germline-derived CDR1 and CDR2 are KGHSH and LQKENI. This CDR3 spans 14 amino acids. The V gene end was trimmed by 3 bases and the J gene end by 5 bases; junction bases not matched to a gene: 4. CDR3 bases: TGTGCCAGCTCACCTAGTCAGGGGGATCAGCCCCAGCATTTT. It translates to CASSPSQGDQPQHF.

The chain combines TRBV28 with TRBJ1-2; D call uncertain. CDR3 length equals 11 residues. Germline V gene data show CDR1 as MDHEN and CDR2 as SYDVKM. V lost 3 bases and J lost 7, with 6 bases in between. CDR3 sequence: CASSFRGGYTF. The CDR3 bases are TGTGCCAGCAGTTTTAGAGGTGGCTACACCTTC.